Listed here are 16 T cell receptor beta chains from one sample, sequenced in a study of blood T cell repertoires in COVID-19. Data came from immunoSEQ multiplex PCR; TCRdb stores just in-frame clones and leaves some out. Altogether under 200,000 clones are present, around four fifths being singletons, with the ten largest covering around 3.4%. Sequencing input: peripheral blood. Every receptor here comes from an elderly woman with acute or convalescent COVID-19.

The J gene is TRBJ1-2, the V gene TRBV5-5; D ambiguous. The germline V gene encodes CDR1 SGHKS and CDR2 YYEKEE (reference sequence). V was clipped by 1 base and J by 1 base, with 11 bases between them. There are 15 residues in the CDR3. CDR3 sequence reads: CASSLRLRDNYGYTF. In nucleotides, the CDR3 is TGTGCCAGCAGCTTGCGGCTGAGGGATAACTATGGCTACACCTTC.

A few counts support this clone. This sequence joins TRBV5-4 and TRBJ1-6; unclear D gene. The CDR3 length is 14 residues. The V end was cut by 2 bases, the J end by 8 bases, with 11 bases between. The germline V gene has CDR1 SGHNT and CDR2 YYREEE (reference sequence). CDR3 residues: CASSFSVSDSPLHF. CDR3 nucleotide sequence: TGTGCCAGCAGCTTCTCGGTCTCTGATTCACCCCTCCACTTT.

The V gene is TRBV7-8, the J gene TRBJ2-7; 9 bases are shared with TRBD2. Trimming cost V 5 bases and J 3 bases; bases outside gene matches: 8. Germline assignment: CDR1 SGHVS and CDR2 FQNEAQ. The CDR3 sequence is 15 residues long. CDR3 sequence: CASSAGSSGSYEQYF. CDR3 nucleotide sequence: TGTGCCAGCAGCGCCGGTAGTAGCGGGAGCTACGAGCAGTACTTC.

This chain joins TRBV7-7 and TRBJ2-2; perhaps TRBD2 as D (6 bases). The germline V and J ends were trimmed by 5 bases and 6 bases, with 10 bases remaining between them. CDR3 size: 13 residues. The germline gives CDR1 SSHAT, CDR2 FNYEAQ (reference sequence). CDR3 in DNA: TGTGCCAGCAGCGGGGAGGCGGCCGGGGAGCTGTTTTTT. Protein: CASSGEAAGELFF.

The rearrangement links TRBV6-5 to TRBJ1-1, with D hard to call. The germline V gene has CDR1 MNHEY and CDR2 SVGAGI. Trimming took 8 bases from V and 1 from J, leaving 11 bases between them. The CDR3 is made up of 13 amino acids. For the CDR3, the DNA is TGTGCCAGCCACCCGGGGAAGAACACTGAAGCTTTCTTT. As protein: CASHPGKNTEAFF.

J is TRBJ1-2 and V is TRBV27, with TRBD1 matching over 9 bases. Germline values: CDR1 MNHEY, CDR2 SMNVEV (reference sequence). The CDR3 sequence is 16 residues long. Trimming took 0 bases from V and 4 from J; bases not matched to a gene: 6. CDR3 nucleotide sequence: TGTGCCAGCAGTTTATCGATAACAGGGGGCGGCTATGGCTACACCTTC. This codes for CASSLSITGGGYGYTF.

This chain connects TRBV6-4 to TRBJ2-3; a possible D gene is TRBD1 (7 bases). Trimming stripped 0 bases from V and 5 bases from J, with 12 bases between. CDR1 MRHNA and CDR2 SNTAGT come from the germline V gene. There are 15 residues in the CDR3. The CDR3 DNA reads as TGTGCCAGCAGTGACTCAGGAGGGGGCAAAGATACGCAGTATTTT. Amino acid sequence: CASSDSGGGKDTQYF.

This sequence joins TRBV19 and TRBJ2-6; no reliable D call. Germline CDR1 is LNHDA and CDR2 is SQIVND (reference sequence). CDR3 size: 15 residues. Trimming left V 5 bases short and J 0 bases short, with 8 bases between. The DNA of the CDR3 is TGTGCCAGTAGTGATGCGAGCTCTGGGGCCAACGTCCTGACTTTC. Its translation is CASSDASSGANVLTF.

For this clone: This sample includes further DNA sequences coding for the same CDR3. The rearrangement joins TRBV30 to TRBJ1-4; 10 nucleotides match TRBD1. The CDR3 spans 14 residues. Germline V lookup: CDR1 GTSNPN, CDR2 SVGIG (reference sequence). V trimming: 1 base; J trimming: 7 bases; junction bases outside the gene matches: 3. CDR3 nucleotides: TGTGCCTGGAGTGCGGGACAGGGGAGTGAAAAACTGTTTTTT. It encodes CAWSAGQGSEKLFF.

This chain joins TRBV4-3 and TRBJ1-6; perhaps TRBD1 as D (6 bases). Trimming took 1 base from V and 7 from J, leaving 11 bases between them. Germline CDR1 and CDR2: LGHNA and YSLEER. The CDR3 contains 15 residues. DNA for the CDR3: TGCGCCAGCAGCCAAGTTATCGGACAGAATTCACCCCTCCACTTT. Its protein is CASSQVIGQNSPLHF.

This chain links TRBV4-3 with TRBJ1-2; D not resolved. Germline V lookup: CDR1 LGHNA, CDR2 YSLEER. The CDR3 runs 15 residues. The V gene lost 0 bases and the J gene lost 4 bases, with 12 bases spanning the gap. The CDR3 coding sequence is TGCGCCAGCAGCCAAGACGGTTGGGCCCTCTATGGCTACACCTTC. Its translation is CASSQDGWALYGYTF.

The chain recombines TRBV3-1 (or the pseudogene TRBV3-2) with TRBJ1-5; perhaps TRBD1 as D (5 bases). CDR1 and CDR2 (germline): LGHDT, YNNKEL (reference sequence). The CDR3 has 14 amino acids. The V end was cut by 2 bases, the J end by 5 bases, with 10 bases between. CDR3 nucleotides: TGTGCCAGCAGCCAAAGGGGTAGGGATCAGCCCCAGCATTTT. Translation gives CASSQRGRDQPQHF.

V is TRBV29-1 and J is TRBJ2-1; 8 nucleotides agree with TRBD2. CDR1 and CDR2 (germline): SQVTM, ANQGSEA. This CDR3 is 18 amino acids long. V shed 0 bases, J shed 8 bases, and the junction held 18 bases outside the gene matches. The CDR3 coding sequence is TGCAGCGTTGAAGATGATGGTTCAAGCGGGAGTTTAGGCGATGAGCAGTTCTTC. Translated: CSVEDDGSSGSLGDEQFF.

The chain recombines TRBV6-1 with TRBJ2-3, with 10 bases matching TRBD1. The CDR3 consists of 15 residues. J was trimmed by 4 bases and V by 3 bases; bases with no gene match: 4. Germline V gene data show CDR1 as MNHNS and CDR2 as SASEGT. As DNA, the CDR3 is TGTGCCAGCAGTGACGACAGGGGGCTCGCAGATACGCAGTATTTT. Translated, it gives CASSDDRGLADTQYF.

This sequence joins TRBV7-3 and TRBJ1-1; 7 nucleotides line up with TRBD1. V lost 6 bases to trimming and J lost 4 bases; unmatched junction nucleotides: 5. CDR1 is SGHTA, CDR2 FQGTGA, per germline. The CDR3 covers 13 residues. CDR3 nucleotide sequence: TGTGCCAGCAGACTGTACAGGGGCACTGAAGCTTTCTTT. This sequence encodes CASRLYRGTEAFF.

This chain connects TRBV7-9 to TRBJ1-1; D gene uncertain. The V end lost 1 base, the J end lost 1 base, and 10 bases lay between the germline ends. The CDR3 runs 15 residues. Germline-derived CDR1 and CDR2 are SEHNR and FQNEAQ (reference sequence). As DNA, the CDR3 is TGTGCCAGCAGCTTAGATCAGAAAACGAACACTGAAGCTTTCTTT. Residues: CASSLDQKTNTEAFF.